This TCR beta chain was identified during a study of T cell responses to AZD1222 COVID-19 vaccine (dated by TCRdb to the early 2020s). With regard to the full study: TCR sequencing was performed for 230 to 250 trial participants, of whom approximately 200 were given two doses of AZD1222 and some 25 were given two doses of MenACWY control vaccine. Enrollment into the trials was organized by age into subgroups of 18-55, 56-69 and 70-plus years, and those subgroups contained roughly 140, 27 and 60 TCR-sequenced participants, respectively.

What the authors observed across the whole study: Most participants were white British and females outnumbered males, and the authors suggested that clonal diversity may have been underestimated. The vaccine-associated CD4 TCRs covered the entire spike protein, and the dominant responses fell in regions 160-218 and 743-854. No day 14 peak-response samples were available, so repertoires were characterized only after the peak T cell response. Nearly half of unique spike-specific TCRs reportedly recognized epitopes outside regions mutated in the B.1.351 and B.1.1.7 variants. The 56-69-year group was small, and its depth increase did not reach significance, likely because of low power. A significant rise in spike-specific TCR breadth and depth was observed after two AZD1222 doses relative to day 0 and relative to MenACWY recipients. Only a handful of AZD1222 recipients were SARS-CoV-2 seropositive at baseline, limiting conclusions about previously exposed vaccinees.

About this clone itself: Its antigen target is currently unknown. Nothing much larger sits one base from this clone, and base qualities are not available.

The CDR3 regions of human TCRbeta chains were analyzed by immunosequencing. The study's processing was this. TCRs in the repertoires were compared against a reference library of SARS-CoV-2-specific TCRs that had been generated with the MIRA antigen-specificity platform. Breadth meant the fraction of unique TCRs that were SARS-CoV-2-associated, whereas depth meant the fraction of total T cells that were SARS-CoV-2-associated. Each spike-specific TCR was assigned to its reactive spike region and to a CD4 or CD8 class using the MIRA data. Log10-transformed breadth and depth values were compared by one-way ANOVA with Sidak's multiple comparisons tests. This immuneACCESS table, as held by TCRdb, lists in-frame sequences with V and J called but not all clones. Of the missing ones, under half trace to an unresolved V gene in checked studies; the others have no known cause. V and J calls and clone size are as listed in that table; D and trimming were resolved from the DNA. Recorded for this sample are more than 150,000 clones; approximately 90% of them occurred a single time. The ten largest clonotypes hold 1% to 1.5% of the sample.

This specimen's time point label, per the study, means: about 28 days (+/-7) after the second vaccine dose. AZD1222 recipients with second doses at about 4 weeks or about 12 weeks were pooled, because spike-specific TCR depth and breadth did not differ between schedules. The vaccinee samples were drawn from two UK trials, COV001 and COV002, one of which was a single-blind randomized controlled phase 2/3 trial testing AZD1222 (ChAdOx1 nCoV-19) in healthy adults. For TCRbeta chain sequencing, PBMC samples from trial participants were taken at day 0 and at day 28 after the second dose. The CDR3 contains 15 residues, cysteine and phenylalanine counted. Only CDR3 DNA remains: 45 bases, in frame from the first base. From the germline V gene (reference sequence), CDR1 is PRHDT and CDR2 is FYEKMQ. V and J are truncated by 1 base and 1 base respectively, leaving an intervening sequence of 10 bases.

This sample comprised peripheral blood, obtained 28 days after the second AZD1222 dose. The receptor was isolated from an adult who received the AZD1222 COVID-19 vaccine. The chain is assembled from TRBV13 and TRBJ1-1; no D gene is confidently identified. The bases read TGTGCCAGCAGCTTAGAAAACCGTCCGAACACTGAAGCTTTCTTT. Translation gives CASSLENRPNTEAFF.